This T cell receptor beta chain was profiled in a study of T cell responses to AZD1222 COVID-19 vaccine (dated by TCRdb to about 2021). Study-wide context: Because spike-specific TCR depth and breadth did not differ between the two schedules, AZD1222 recipients who got a second dose at roughly 4 weeks were pooled with those who got a second dose at roughly 12 weeks. Enrollment into the trials was organized by age into subgroups of 18-55, 56-69 and 70-plus years, and those subgroups contained roughly 150, 30 and 60 TCR-sequenced participants, respectively. TCR sequencing covered roughly 230 trial participants: 200 to 220 given two doses of AZD1222 and 26 given two doses of MenACWY control vaccine.

The label giving this sample's time point can be read as: baseline before first vaccination. Samples from vaccinated people were obtained from the UK trials COV001 and COV002, which included a single-blind randomized controlled phase 2/3 trial of AZD1222 (ChAdOx1 nCoV-19) in healthy adults. For TCRbeta chain sequencing, PBMC samples were collected from trial participants at day 0 and at day 28 after the second dose. The CDR3 regions of human TCRbeta chains were analyzed by immunosequencing. In the original analysis: Repertoire TCRs were matched against a reference library of SARS-CoV-2-specific TCRs generated with the MIRA antigen-specificity platform. Breadth meant the fraction of unique TCRs that were SARS-CoV-2-associated, whereas depth meant the fraction of total T cells that were SARS-CoV-2-associated. Using the MIRA data, each spike-specific TCR was assigned both to the spike region to which the TCR was reactive and to a CD4 or CD8 class. Log10-transformed breadth and depth values were compared by one-way ANOVA with Sidak's multiple comparisons tests. This immuneACCESS table, as held by TCRdb, lists in-frame sequences with V and J called but not all clones. Of the missing ones, under half trace to an unresolved V gene in checked studies; the others have no known cause. V and J calls and clone size are copied from that table; D and trimming were computed from the DNA. The sample has around 140,000 clones on record, about nine tenths of them singletons. The top ten clonotypes cover 6.9% of the sample.

As regards this clone: Its cognate antigen has yet to be identified. Qualities for individual bases were not recorded, and no much larger clone is one base off.

The CDR3 has 14 amino acids, counting the end cysteine and phenylalanine. Just CDR3 DNA is preserved here, 42 bases in frame from base 1. The germline V gene gives CDR1 as MNHEY and CDR2 as SVGAGI. V ends up 6 bases short and J 4 bases short, with an unmatched junction base count of 5. Beyond this particular receptor, the publication reports: Participants were mostly white British, with more females than males. The authors suggested clonal diversity may have been underestimated. In the small 56-69-year group, the increase in depth fell short of significance, most likely because of low power. CD4 TCRs associated with the vaccine covered the entire spike protein, and the dominant responses were in regions 160-218 and 743-854. Conclusions about previously exposed vaccinees are limited, since just 5 to 7 AZD1222 recipients were seropositive for SARS-CoV-2 at baseline. A significant rise in spike-specific TCR breadth and depth was observed after two AZD1222 doses relative to day 0 and relative to MenACWY recipients. Because no day 14 peak-response samples were available, the repertoires could be characterized only after the peak T cell response. Nearly half of unique spike-specific TCRs reportedly recognized epitopes outside regions mutated in the B.1.351 and B.1.1.7 variants.

The chain joins TRBV6-5 to TRBJ1-5; TRBD1 matches 8 bases in the middle. This receptor was taken from an adult in good health. The sample here was peripheral blood, taken on day 0 of AZD1222 vaccination. Here is the DNA: TGTGCCAGCAGACGGACAGGGTCGAATCAGCCCCAGCATTTT. The translation is CASRRTGSNQPQHF.